This T cell receptor (beta chain) was identified during a study of cytomegalovirus exposure and HLA in healthy donors. Study-wide findings and caveats: Among CMV-associated TCR beta chains, most appeared HLA-restricted in a later analysis. Rare TCR sequences predominated, though certain public TCRs were found in many donors.

PCR amplification relied on 60 Vbeta primers (plus 13 Jbeta primers). Method: immunoSEQ multiplex PCR; TCRdb's copy keeps in-frame clones and lacks some. The sample lists 210,000 or so clones, 76% occurring once. Turning to this clone: The antigen is undetermined.

This clonotype was obtained from a man aged 18 to 30 in good health and CMV-seronegative. The sequencing sample was made of PBMCs.

The CDR3 DNA reads TGTGCCATCAGTGTCGAGGAGTCGAACACTGAAGCTTTCTTT. Its protein is CAISVEESNTEAFF. The chain employs TRBV10-3 and TRBJ1-1; D not certain. V dropped 4 bases and J dropped 1 base, with 10 bases sitting between them. This CDR3 has 14 residues. Per the germline V gene, CDR1 is ENHRY and CDR2 is SYGVKD.